This TCR beta chain was recorded in a study of control samples from healthy donors and cancer patients. Produced via immunoSEQ multiplex PCR; TCRdb's table is partial and in-frame only. The data contain about 83,000 clones, 91% of them singletons. The V and J ends lost 3 bases and 9 bases respectively, with 9 bases between them. The CDR3 sequence is 12 residues long. Germline-derived CDR1 and CDR2 are LNHNV and YYDKDF (reference sequence). Material for sequencing was blood. The chain carries TRBV15 and TRBJ1-5; D is unclear. The receptor was isolated from a man aged 45-65 years in good health. CDR3 protein: CATSSYWGPQHF. The CDR3 DNA sequence: TGTGCCACCAGCAGTTATTGGGGGCCCCAGCATTTT.